This passage covers 11 T cell receptor beta chains from one sample sequenced in a study of regulatory T cells in long-lasting Graves disease. CDR3-region Arm-PCR and iRepertoire HTBI primers produced the TCR beta libraries. Via MiXCR, TCRdb re-called the multiplex PCR reads, giving one row per CDR3 protein. Here the sample spans 500,000 to 700,000 distinct CDR3 sequences, around 30% being singletons. As for time point: persistent/refractory GD, antithyroid drugs over 5 years with positive TRAb. Preparation of the TCR library used RNA extracted from PBMCs. Sample: peripheral blood mononuclear cells (PBMCs), taken when the disease was refractory, from a patient treated with antithyroid drugs. The receptors shown here come from a female donor with Graves disease.

This clonotype was seen only a few times. This rearrangement joins TRBV6-2 or TRBV6-3 to TRBJ1-4; D not resolved. Germline assignment: CDR1 MNHEY and CDR2 SVGEGT. Trimming cost V 2 bases and J 8 bases, with 9 bases left between them. The length of the CDR3 is 13 residues. CDR3 sequence reads: CASSYRLGEKLFF. The CDR3 DNA reads TGTGCCAGCAGTTACAGACTTGGAGAAAAACTGTTTTTT.

Ten or more counts support this clonotype. V and J are TRBV12-3 or TRBV12-4 and TRBJ2-5; perhaps TRBD2 as D (6 bases). This CDR3 comprises 17 residues. V lost 4 bases, J lost 2 bases, and 20 bases lay in between. CDR3 region: CASSWRSSDSGQETQYF. CDR3 nucleotide sequence: TGTGCCAGCAGTTGGAGATCTAGCGACTCAGGACAAGAGACCCAGTACTTC.

The chain combines TRBV25-1 with TRBJ1-1; TRBD1 is a possible D gene (5 bases). Germline V gives CDR1 MGHDK, CDR2 SYGVNS. Trimming took 4 bases from V and 8 from J, leaving 14 bases between them. The CDR3 has 13 residues. The CDR3 bases are TGTGCCAGCAGTGGACACCGGGACCAAGAAGCTTTCTTT. Protein sequence: CASSGHRDQEAFF. Variable domain in full (rest from reference TRBV25-1 and TRBJ1-1): EADIYQTPRYLVIGTGKKITLECSQTMGHDKMYWYQQDPGMELHLIHYSYGVNSTEKGDLSSESTVSRIRTEHFPLTLESARPSHTSQYLCASSGHRDQEAFFGQGTRLTVV.

The V call is TRBV5-1, the J call TRBJ2-7, with a tentative D call TRBD1 (5 bases). V was cut by 4 bases and J by 3 bases, with 14 bases left in between. This CDR3 comprises 14 residues. Germline loops: CDR1 SGHRS, CDR2 YFSETQ. In DNA form, the CDR3 reads TGCGCCAGCAGCCAACGTCTCGACAGCTACGAGCAGTACTTC. This codes for CASSQRLDSYEQYF.

The rearrangement joins TRBV3-1 to TRBJ2-7; no clear D. V shed 0 bases and J shed 5 bases, with 17 bases lying between them. The germline CDR1 and CDR2 sequences are LGHDT and YNNKEL (reference sequence). This CDR3 spans 16 amino acids. In DNA form, the CDR3 reads TGTGCCAGCAGCCAAGAAGTGATAGGCAGTAATGACGAGCAGTACTTC. As protein: CASSQEVIGSNDEQYF.

In its sample, this clonotype was seen many times. The gene calls are TRBV12-3 or TRBV12-4 and TRBJ1-1, with a possible D match to TRBD1 (6 bases). The germline V and J ends were trimmed by 6 bases and 7 bases, with 9 bases remaining between them. The CDR3 contains 11 residues. CDR3 protein: CASSLRGEAFF. Written as DNA, the CDR3 is TGTGCCAGCAGCCTCAGGGGTGAAGCTTTCTTT.

This clonotype was detected a few times. The chain combines TRBV4-1 with TRBJ1-2; unclear D gene. The CDR3 totals 14 residues. V dropped 0 bases and J dropped 8 bases, with 13 bases sitting between them. CDR1 is MGHRA, CDR2 YSYEKL, per germline. In DNA form, the CDR3 reads TGCGCCAGCAGCCAAGATCAAGGTTACTGGGGCTACACCTTC. This sequence encodes CASSQDQGYWGYTF.

The table lists this clonotype with a few counts. V is TRBV24-1 and J is TRBJ1-5; 9 bases align to TRBD1. Germline CDR1 and CDR2: KGHDR and SFDVKD. This CDR3 spans 17 amino acids. V was clipped by 3 bases and J by 5 bases; unmatched bases: 10. CDR3: CATSDPRDRGVDQPQHF. The CDR3 nucleotides read TGTGCCACCAGTGATCCCCGAGACAGGGGGGTTGATCAGCCCCAGCATTTT.

The chain links TRBV3-1 to TRBJ2-5, with 7 bases matching TRBD2. Trimming removed 1 base from V and 1 base from J; junction bases left unmatched: 6. Germline CDR1 LGHDT, CDR2 YNNKEL (reference sequence). The CDR3 runs 16 residues. As DNA, the CDR3 is TGTGCCAGCAGCCAAGGCGGCGGGGGTTCCCAAGAGACCCAGTACTTC. The encoded protein is CASSQGGGGSQETQYF.

This clonotype was counted a few times. The chain has TRBV13 and TRBJ1-1; D gene unclear. This CDR3 comprises 12 residues. Germline loops: CDR1 PRHDT, CDR2 FYEKMQ (reference sequence). Trimming removed 2 bases at V and 9 bases at J, with 10 bases between. The CDR3 bases are TGTGCCAGCAGCTTACAGGTGAGGCAAGCTTTCTTT. Amino acids: CASSLQVRQAFF.

V gene TRBV11-2 combines with J gene TRBJ1-6, with no clear D. V was cut by 0 bases and J by 14 bases, with 14 bases left in between. The germline gives CDR1 SGHAT, CDR2 FQNNGV. CDR3 length: 14 amino acids. The CDR3, as DNA: TGTGCCAGCAGCTTAGACCTAGGTAGCGGCTCCCTCCACTTT. As protein: CASSLDLGSGSLHF.